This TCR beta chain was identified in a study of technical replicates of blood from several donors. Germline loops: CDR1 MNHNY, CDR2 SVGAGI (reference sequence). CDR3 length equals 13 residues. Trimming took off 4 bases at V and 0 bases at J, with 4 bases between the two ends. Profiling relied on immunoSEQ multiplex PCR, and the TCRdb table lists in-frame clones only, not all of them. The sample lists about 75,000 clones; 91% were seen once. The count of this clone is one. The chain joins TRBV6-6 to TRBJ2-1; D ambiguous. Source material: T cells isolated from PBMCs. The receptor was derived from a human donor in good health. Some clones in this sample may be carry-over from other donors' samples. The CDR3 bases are TGTGCCAGCAGTTCGAGCTCCTACAATGAGCAGTTCTTC. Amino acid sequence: CASSSSSYNEQFF.